This T cell receptor beta chain was obtained from a study of shared clonotypes between healthy human individuals. Overall study: The study used three CD4 naive, three CD4 memory, two CD8 naive and one CD8 memory plate per donor.

The repertoire was sequenced with immunoSEQ multiplex PCR; TCRdb's copy has only in-frame clones and lacks some. The table has 950,000 to 1,300,000 clones, about 80% seen once; the top ten hold less than 1.5%. Looked up from germline, CDR1 is SGHVS and CDR2 is FNYEAQ. The CDR3 consists of 14 residues. V lost 5 bases and J lost 5, with 15 bases in between. The TCR originated in a young man in good health. The sequenced sample consisted of memory CD4+ T cells sorted from blood. Described subset: CD45RA-negative fraction. The gene calls are TRBV7-6 and TRBJ1-1; tentative D call: TRBD1 (6 bases). The CDR3 DNA is TGTGCCAGCAGCCGAGACAGGATTATGACTGAAGCTTTCTTT. It is translated as CASSRDRIMTEAFF.